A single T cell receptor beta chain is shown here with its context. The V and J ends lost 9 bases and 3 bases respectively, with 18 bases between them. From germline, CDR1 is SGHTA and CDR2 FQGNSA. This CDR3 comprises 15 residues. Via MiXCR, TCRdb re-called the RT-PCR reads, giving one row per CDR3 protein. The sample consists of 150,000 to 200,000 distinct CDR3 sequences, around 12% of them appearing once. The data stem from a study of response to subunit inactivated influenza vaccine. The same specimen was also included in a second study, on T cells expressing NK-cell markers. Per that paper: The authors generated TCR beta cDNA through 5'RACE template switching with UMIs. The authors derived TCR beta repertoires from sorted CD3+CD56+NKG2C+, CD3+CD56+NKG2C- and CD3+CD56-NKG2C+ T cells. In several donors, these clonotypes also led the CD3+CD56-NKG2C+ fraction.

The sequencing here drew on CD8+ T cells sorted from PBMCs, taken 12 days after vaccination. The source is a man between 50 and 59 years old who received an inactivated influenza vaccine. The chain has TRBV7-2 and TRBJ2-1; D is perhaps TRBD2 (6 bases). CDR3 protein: CASTLASQYYNEQFF. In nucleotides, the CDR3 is TGTGCCAGTACACTAGCTTCCCAGTACTACAATGAGCAGTTCTTC.